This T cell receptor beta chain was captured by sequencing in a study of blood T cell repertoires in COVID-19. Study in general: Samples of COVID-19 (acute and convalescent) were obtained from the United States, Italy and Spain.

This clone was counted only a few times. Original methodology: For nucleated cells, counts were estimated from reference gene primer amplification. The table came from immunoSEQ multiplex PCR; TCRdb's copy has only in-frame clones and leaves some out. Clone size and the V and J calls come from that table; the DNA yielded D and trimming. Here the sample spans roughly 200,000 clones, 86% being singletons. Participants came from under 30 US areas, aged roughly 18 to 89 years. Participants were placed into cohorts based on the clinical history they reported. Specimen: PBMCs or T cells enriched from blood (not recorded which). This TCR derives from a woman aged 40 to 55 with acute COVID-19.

The CDR3 bases are TGTGCCAGCAGAGGACCGCCGGGGGCCAAAAACATTCAGTACTTC. It codes for CASRGPPGAKNIQYF. V gene TRBV2 combines with J gene TRBJ2-4; D possibly corresponds to TRBD2 (5 bases). Germline V gene data show CDR1 as SNHLY and CDR2 as FYNNEI. This CDR3 region has 15 residues. V lost 6 bases and J lost 1, with 13 bases in between.